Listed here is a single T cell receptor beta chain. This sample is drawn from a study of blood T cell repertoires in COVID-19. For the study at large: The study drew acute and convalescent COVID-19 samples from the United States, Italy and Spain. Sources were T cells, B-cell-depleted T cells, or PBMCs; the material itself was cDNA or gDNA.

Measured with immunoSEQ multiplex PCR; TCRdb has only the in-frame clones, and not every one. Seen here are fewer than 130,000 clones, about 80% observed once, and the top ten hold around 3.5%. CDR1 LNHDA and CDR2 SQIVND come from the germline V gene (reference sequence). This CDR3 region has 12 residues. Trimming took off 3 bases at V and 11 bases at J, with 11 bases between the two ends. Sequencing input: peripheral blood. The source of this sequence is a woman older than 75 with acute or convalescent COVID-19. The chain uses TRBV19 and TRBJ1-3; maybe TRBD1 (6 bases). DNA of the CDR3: TGTGCCAGTAGTATGATCGGACAGCCCATATATTTT. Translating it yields CASSMIGQPIYF.